Detailed here is one TCR beta chain. Its specificity is unknown. TCRdb's copy holds only in-frame clones and misses some; the assay was immunoSEQ multiplex PCR. The sample has tens of thousands of clones, about 80% seen once. This entry is derived from a study of graft-versus-host responses after intestinal transplantation. Study background: Each recipient received a multivisceral, liver-intestinal, or isolated intestinal graft. Anti-thymocyte globulin induction, then tacrolimus and steroids for about three years, went to all recipients. Study-wide findings and caveats: Levels of circulating GvH clones at their peak were associated with early post-transplant HvG declines.

There are 16 residues in the CDR3. Germline loops: CDR1 LNHDA, CDR2 SQIVND (reference sequence). V lost 6 bases and J 7 bases, leaving 19 bases between the germline ends. The V gene is TRBV19, the J gene TRBJ1-6; maybe TRBD1 (6 bases). Sequenced material: unstimulated CD4+ T cells sorted from spleen or lymph node cells, taken before transplant. The source of this sequence is a human donor who was the organ donor for an intestinal transplant. The chain's CDR3 is CASRLGQRTANSPLHF. The DNA for the CDR3 is TGTGCCAGTAGACTCGGACAGCGCACCGCAAATTCACCCCTCCACTTT. The full variable domain, rest sourced from reference TRBV19 and TRBJ1-6, is DGGITQSPKYLFRKEGQNVTLSCEQNLNHDAMYWYRQDPGQGLRLIYYSQIVNDFQKGDIAEGYSVSREKKESFPLTVTSAQKNPTAFYLCASRLGQRTANSPLHFGNGTRLTVT.